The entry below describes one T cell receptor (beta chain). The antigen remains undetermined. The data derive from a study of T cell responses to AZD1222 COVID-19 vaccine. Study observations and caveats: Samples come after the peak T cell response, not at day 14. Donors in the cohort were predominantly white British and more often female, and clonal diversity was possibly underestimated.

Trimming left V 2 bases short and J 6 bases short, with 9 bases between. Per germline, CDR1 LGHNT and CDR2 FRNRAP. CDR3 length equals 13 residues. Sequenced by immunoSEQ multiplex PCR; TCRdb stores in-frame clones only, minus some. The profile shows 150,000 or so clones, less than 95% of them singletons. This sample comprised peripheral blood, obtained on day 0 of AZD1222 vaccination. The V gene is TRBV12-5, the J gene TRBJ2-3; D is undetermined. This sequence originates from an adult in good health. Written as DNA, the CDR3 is TGTGCTAGTGGTTTGTGGGGTAGTGATACGCAGTATTTT. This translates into CASGLWGSDTQYF.